This T cell receptor (beta chain) was found in a study of T-cell reconstitution after alpha-beta-depleted transplantation in children. The TCRbeta library was prepared with unique molecular identifiers. TCRdb redid the calling of the PCR reads with MiXCR, one entry per CDR3 protein. Among 150,000 to 200,000 distinct CDR3 sequences listed, roughly 15% were seen once. This clonotype was observed a handful of times. CDR3 length: 15 residues. V trimming: 3 bases; J trimming: 5 bases; junction bases outside the gene matches: 4. V gene TRBV12-3 or TRBV12-4 combines with J gene TRBJ1-3; TRBD1 matches 10 bases. This receptor was taken from a human donor who donated a stem cell graft to a child with acute lymphoblastic leukemia. The material was PBMCs from the stem cell graft donor, obtained from the stem cell graft. In DNA, the CDR3 is TGTGCCAGCAGTTTTCCGGGACAGGGGCGAAACACCATATATTTT. The encoded protein is CASSFPGQGRNTIYF.